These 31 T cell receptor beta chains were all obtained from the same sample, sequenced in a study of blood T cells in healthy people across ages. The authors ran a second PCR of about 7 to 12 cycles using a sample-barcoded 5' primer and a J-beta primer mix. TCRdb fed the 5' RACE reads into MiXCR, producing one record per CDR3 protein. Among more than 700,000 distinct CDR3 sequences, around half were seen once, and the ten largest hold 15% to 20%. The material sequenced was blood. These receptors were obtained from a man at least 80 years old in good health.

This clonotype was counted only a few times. In nucleotides, the CDR3 is TGCAGCGTTGAAAGGGGAGGGGGGACAGGGTGGACAGATACGCAGTATTTT. It specifies CSVERGGGTGWTDTQYF. The chain links TRBV29-1 to TRBJ2-3; 9 bases align to TRBD1. CDR3 length: 17 amino acids. In germline, CDR1 is SQVTM, CDR2 ANQGSEA. J gave up 3 bases and V 2 bases, and 12 bases lay outside the gene matches.

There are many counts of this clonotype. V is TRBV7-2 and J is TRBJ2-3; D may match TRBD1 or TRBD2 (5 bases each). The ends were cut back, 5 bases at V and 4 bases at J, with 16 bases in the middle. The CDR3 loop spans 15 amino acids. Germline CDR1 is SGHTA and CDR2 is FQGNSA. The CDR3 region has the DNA TGTGCCAGCAGCGCGCAGGTGGGGCGGGCAGATACGCAGTATTTT. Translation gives CASSAQVGRADTQYF.

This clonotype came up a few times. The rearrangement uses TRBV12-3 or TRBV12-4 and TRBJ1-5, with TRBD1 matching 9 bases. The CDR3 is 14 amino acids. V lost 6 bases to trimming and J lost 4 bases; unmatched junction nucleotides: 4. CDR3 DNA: TGTGCCAGCAGCAGGGACAGGGAAAATCAGCCCCAGCATTTT. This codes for CASSRDRENQPQHF.

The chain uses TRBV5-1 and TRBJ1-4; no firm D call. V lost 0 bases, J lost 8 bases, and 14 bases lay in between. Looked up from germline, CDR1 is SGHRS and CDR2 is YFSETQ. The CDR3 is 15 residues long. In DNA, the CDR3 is TGCGCCAGCAGCTTGGGGCAGCGGTATGGCGAAAAACTGTTTTTT. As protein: CASSLGQRYGEKLFF.

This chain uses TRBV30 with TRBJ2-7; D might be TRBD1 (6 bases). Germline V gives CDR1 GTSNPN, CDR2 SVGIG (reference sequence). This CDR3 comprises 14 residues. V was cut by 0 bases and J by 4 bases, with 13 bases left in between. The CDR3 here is CAWSVPQGWYEQYF. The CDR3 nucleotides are TGTGCCTGGAGTGTACCTCAGGGGTGGTACGAGCAGTACTTC.

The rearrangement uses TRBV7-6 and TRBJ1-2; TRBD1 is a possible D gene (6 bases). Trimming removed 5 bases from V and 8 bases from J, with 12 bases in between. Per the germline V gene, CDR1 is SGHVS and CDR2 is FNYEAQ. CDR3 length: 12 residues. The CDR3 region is CASSATGRGYTF. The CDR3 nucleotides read TGTGCCAGCAGCGCTACAGGGCGCGGCTACACCTTC. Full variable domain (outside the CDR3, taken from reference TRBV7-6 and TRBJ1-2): GAGVSQSPRYKVTKRGQDVALRCDPISGHVSLYWYRQALGQGPEFLTYFNYEAQQDKSGLPNDRFSAERPEGSISTLTIQRTEQRDSAMYRCASSATGRGYTFGSGTRLTVV.

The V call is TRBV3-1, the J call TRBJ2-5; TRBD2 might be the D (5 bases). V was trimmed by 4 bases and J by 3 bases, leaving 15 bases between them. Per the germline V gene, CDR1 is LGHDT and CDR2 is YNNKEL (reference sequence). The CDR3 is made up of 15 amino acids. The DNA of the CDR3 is TGTGCCAGCAGCCCCCGGGTTAGCGTGGAAGAGACCCAGTACTTC. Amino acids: CASSPRVSVEETQYF.

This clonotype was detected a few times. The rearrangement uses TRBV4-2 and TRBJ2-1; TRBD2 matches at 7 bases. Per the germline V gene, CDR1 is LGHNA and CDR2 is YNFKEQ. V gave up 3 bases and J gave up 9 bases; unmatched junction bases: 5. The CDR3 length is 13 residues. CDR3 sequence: CASSHGLGFEQFF. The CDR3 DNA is TGTGCCAGCAGCCACGGACTAGGTTTTGAGCAGTTCTTC.

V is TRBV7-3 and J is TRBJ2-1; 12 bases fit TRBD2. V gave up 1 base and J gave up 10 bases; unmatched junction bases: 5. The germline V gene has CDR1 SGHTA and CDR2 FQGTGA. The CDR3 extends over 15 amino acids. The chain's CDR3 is CASSLMSLAGGEQFF. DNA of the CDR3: TGTGCCAGCAGCTTAATGAGTCTAGCGGGAGGGGAGCAGTTCTTC.

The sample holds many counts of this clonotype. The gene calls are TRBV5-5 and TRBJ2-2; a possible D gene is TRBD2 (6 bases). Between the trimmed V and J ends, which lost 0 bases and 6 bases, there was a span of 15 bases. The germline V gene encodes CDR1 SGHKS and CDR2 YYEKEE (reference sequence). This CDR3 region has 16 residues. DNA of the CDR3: TGTGCCAGCAGCTTGGCCGGCGGGATCTTTTCCGGGGAGCTGTTTTTT. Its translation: CASSLAGGIFSGELFF.

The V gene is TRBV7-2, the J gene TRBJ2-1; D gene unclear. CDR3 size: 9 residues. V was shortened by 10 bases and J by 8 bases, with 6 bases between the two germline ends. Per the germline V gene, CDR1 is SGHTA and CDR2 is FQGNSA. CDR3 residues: CATGYEQFF. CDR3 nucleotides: TGTGCCACTGGGTATGAGCAGTTCTTC.

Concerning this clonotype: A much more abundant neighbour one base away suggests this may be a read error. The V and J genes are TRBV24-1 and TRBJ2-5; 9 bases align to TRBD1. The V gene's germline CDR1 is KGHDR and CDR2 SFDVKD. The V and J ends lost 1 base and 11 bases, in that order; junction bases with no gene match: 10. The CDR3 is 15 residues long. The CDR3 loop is CATSDFGTGSNEQYF. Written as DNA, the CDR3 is TGTGCCACCAGTGATTTCGGGACAGGGAGCAATGAGCAGTACTTC.

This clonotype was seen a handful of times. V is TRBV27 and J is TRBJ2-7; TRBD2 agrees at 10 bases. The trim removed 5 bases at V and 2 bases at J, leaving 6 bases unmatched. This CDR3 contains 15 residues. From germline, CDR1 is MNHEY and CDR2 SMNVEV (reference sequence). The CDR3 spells CASSRQAGGTYEQYF. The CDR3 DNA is TGTGCCAGCAGTAGACAAGCGGGAGGGACCTACGAGCAGTACTTC.

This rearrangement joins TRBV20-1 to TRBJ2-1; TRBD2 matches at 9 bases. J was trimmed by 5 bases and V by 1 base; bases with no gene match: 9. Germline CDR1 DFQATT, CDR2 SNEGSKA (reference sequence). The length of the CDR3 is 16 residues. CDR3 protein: CSARAASLAGHNEQFF. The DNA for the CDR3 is TGCAGTGCTAGAGCGGCTAGTCTAGCGGGGCACAATGAGCAGTTCTTC.

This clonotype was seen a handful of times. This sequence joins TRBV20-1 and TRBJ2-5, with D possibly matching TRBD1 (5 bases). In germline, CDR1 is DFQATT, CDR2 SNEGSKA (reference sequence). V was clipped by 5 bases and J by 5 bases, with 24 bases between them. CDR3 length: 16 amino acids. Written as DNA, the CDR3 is TGCAGTGCTCTCAAAAGGCAGGGCCTAACGTCCGAGACCCAGTACTTC. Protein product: CSALKRQGLTSETQYF.

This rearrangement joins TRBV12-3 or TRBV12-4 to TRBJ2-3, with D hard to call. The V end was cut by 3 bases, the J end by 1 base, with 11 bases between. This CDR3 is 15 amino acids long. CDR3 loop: CASSFAGMGTDTQYF. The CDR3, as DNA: TGTGCCAGCAGTTTTGCTGGGATGGGCACAGATACGCAGTATTTT.

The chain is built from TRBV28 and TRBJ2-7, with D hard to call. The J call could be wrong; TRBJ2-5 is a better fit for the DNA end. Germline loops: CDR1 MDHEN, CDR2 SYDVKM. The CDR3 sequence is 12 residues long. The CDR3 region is CASNGRVETQYF. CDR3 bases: TGTGCCAGCAATGGTAGAGTAGAGACCCAGTACTTC.

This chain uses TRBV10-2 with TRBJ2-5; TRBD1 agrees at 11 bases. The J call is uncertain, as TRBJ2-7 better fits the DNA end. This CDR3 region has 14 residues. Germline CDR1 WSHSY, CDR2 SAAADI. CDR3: CATCRDRGSYEQYF. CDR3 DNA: TGCGCCACCTGCCGGGACAGGGGGAGTTACGAGCAGTACTTC.

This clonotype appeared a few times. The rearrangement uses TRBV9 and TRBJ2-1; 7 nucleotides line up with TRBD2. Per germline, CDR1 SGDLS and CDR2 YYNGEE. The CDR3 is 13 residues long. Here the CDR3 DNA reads TGTGCGTCAGCGGGAAGCTCCTACAATGAGCAGTTCTTC. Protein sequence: CASAGSSYNEQFF.

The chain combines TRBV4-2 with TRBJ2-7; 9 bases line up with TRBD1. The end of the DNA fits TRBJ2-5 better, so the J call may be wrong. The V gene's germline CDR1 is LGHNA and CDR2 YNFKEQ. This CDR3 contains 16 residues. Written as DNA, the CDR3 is TGTGCCAGCTTCCGGGACAGGGAGGGAGGGCAAGAGACCCAGTACTTC. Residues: CASFRDREGGQETQYF.

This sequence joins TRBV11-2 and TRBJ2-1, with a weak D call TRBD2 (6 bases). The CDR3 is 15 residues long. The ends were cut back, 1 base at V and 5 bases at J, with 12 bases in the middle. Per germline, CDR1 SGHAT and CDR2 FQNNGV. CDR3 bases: TGTGCCAGCAGCTTAGCGGGAGTGTCCCACAATGAGCAGTTCTTC. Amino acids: CASSLAGVSHNEQFF.

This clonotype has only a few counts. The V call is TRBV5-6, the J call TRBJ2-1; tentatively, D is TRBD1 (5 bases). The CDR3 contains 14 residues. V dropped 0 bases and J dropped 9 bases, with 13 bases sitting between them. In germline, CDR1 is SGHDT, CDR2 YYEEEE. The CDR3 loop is CASSLAAGIGEQFF. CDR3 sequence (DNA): TGTGCCAGCAGCTTGGCGGCAGGGATCGGTGAGCAGTTCTTC.

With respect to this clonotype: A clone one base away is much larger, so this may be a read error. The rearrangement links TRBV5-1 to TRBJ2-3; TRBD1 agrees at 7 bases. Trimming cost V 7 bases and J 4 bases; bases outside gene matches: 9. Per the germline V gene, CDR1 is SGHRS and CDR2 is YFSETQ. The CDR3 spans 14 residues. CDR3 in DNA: TGCGCCAGCGGCCAAGGGACAGCCTCAGATACGCAGTATTTT. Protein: CASGQGTASDTQYF.

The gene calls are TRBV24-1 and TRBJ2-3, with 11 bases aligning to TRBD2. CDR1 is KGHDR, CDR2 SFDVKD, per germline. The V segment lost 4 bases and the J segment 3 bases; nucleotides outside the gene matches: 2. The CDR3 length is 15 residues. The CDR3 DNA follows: TGTGCCACCAGTGAGACTAGCGGGAAGACAGATACGCAGTATTTT. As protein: CATSETSGKTDTQYF.

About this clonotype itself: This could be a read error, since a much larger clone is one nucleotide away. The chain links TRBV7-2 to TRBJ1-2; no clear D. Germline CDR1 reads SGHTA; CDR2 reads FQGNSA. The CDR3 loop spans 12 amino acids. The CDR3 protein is CAGSLAGRGYTF. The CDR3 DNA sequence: TGTGCCGGCAGCTTAGCAGGTCGTGGCTACACCTTC.

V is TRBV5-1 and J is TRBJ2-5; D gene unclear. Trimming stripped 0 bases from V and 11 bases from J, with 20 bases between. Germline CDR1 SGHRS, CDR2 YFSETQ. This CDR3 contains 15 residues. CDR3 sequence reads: CASSLEAEAYNEQYF. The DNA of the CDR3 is TGCGCCAGCAGCTTGGAGGCAGAAGCCTACAATGAGCAGTACTTC.

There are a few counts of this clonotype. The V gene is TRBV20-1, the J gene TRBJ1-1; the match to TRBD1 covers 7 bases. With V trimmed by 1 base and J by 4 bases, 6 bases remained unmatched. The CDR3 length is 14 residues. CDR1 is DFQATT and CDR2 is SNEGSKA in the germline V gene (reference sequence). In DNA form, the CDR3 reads TGCAGTGCTAGAGTGAACAGGGGTATCACTGAAGCTTTCTTT. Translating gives CSARVNRGITEAFF.

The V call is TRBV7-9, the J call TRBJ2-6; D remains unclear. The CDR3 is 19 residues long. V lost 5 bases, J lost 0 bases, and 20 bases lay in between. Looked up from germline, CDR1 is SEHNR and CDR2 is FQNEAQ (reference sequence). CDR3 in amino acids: CASSPSERRVPSGANVLTF. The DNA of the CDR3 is TGTGCCAGCAGCCCCTCGGAGAGACGGGTCCCCTCTGGGGCCAACGTCCTGACTTTC.

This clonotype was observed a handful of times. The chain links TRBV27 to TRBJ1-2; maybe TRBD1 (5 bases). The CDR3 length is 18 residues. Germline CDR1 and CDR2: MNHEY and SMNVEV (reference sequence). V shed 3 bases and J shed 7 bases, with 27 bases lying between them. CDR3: CASSFRPPREGRLFGYTF. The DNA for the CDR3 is TGTGCCAGCAGTTTCAGGCCGCCCCGGGAGGGGCGTCTCTTTGGCTACACCTTC.

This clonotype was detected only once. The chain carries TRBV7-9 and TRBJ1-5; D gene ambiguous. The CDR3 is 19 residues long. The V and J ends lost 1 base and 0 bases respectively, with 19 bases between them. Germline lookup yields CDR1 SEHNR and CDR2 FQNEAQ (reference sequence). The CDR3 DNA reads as TGTGCCAGCAGCTTAGTACATGGGTCGACCTCCTATAGCAATCAGCCCCAGCATTTT. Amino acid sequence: CASSLVHGSTSYSNQPQHF.

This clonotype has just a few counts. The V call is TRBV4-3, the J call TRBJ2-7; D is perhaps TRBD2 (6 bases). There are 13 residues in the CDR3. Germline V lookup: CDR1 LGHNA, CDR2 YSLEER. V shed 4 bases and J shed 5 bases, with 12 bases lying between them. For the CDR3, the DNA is TGCGCCAGCAGCCTTAGCGGATTGGACGAGCAGTACTTC. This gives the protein CASSLSGLDEQYF.